This T cell receptor beta chain was found in a study of cytomegalovirus exposure and HLA in healthy donors. Overall study context: There were fewer than 130 million unique TCR beta sequences, drawn from 150 million to 200 million T cells, in an earlier analysis. Assignment to the Caucasian-associated ancestry cluster applied to approximately 80% of the approximately 400 genotyped donors.

PCR primers comprised 60 Vbeta and 13 Jbeta primers. Some clones are missing from TCRdb's copy, which holds only in-frame ones; the method was immunoSEQ multiplex PCR. The data show approximately 150,000 clones, about 76% seen once. CDR3 length: 14 residues. In germline, CDR1 is MGHRA, CDR2 YSYEKL. With 4 bases clipped from V and 5 bases from J, the junction kept 7 bases outside the gene matches. Comment on this clone: Its specificity is unknown.

Study-level results: Among TCR sequences, most were rare, though some public TCRs appeared in many donors. It was confirmed in vitro that a few of the CMV-associated chains were specific for CMV antigens.

The chain is built from TRBV4-1 and TRBJ1-1; 7 bases fit TRBD1. This TCR was sampled from a human donor in good health. The source material was PBMCs. The CDR3 here is CASSPREGATEAFF. CDR3 DNA sequence: TGCGCCAGCAGCCCCCGTGAGGGGGCAACTGAAGCTTTCTTT.